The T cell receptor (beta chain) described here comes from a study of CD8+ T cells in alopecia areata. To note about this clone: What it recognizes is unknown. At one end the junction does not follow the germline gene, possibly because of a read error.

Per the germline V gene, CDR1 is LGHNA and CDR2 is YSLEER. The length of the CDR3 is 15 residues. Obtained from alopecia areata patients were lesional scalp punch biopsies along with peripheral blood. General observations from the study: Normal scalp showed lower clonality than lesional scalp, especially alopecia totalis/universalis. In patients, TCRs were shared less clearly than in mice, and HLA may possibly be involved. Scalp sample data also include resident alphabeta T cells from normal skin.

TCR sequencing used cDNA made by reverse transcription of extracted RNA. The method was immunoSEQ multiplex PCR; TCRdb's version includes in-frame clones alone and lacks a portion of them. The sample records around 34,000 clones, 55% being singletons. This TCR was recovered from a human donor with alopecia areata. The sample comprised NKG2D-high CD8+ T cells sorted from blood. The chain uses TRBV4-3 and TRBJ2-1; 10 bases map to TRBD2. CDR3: CASSRLAGGYDEQFF. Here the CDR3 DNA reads TGCGCCAGCAGCAGATTAGCGGGGGGCTACGATGAGCAGTTCTTC.